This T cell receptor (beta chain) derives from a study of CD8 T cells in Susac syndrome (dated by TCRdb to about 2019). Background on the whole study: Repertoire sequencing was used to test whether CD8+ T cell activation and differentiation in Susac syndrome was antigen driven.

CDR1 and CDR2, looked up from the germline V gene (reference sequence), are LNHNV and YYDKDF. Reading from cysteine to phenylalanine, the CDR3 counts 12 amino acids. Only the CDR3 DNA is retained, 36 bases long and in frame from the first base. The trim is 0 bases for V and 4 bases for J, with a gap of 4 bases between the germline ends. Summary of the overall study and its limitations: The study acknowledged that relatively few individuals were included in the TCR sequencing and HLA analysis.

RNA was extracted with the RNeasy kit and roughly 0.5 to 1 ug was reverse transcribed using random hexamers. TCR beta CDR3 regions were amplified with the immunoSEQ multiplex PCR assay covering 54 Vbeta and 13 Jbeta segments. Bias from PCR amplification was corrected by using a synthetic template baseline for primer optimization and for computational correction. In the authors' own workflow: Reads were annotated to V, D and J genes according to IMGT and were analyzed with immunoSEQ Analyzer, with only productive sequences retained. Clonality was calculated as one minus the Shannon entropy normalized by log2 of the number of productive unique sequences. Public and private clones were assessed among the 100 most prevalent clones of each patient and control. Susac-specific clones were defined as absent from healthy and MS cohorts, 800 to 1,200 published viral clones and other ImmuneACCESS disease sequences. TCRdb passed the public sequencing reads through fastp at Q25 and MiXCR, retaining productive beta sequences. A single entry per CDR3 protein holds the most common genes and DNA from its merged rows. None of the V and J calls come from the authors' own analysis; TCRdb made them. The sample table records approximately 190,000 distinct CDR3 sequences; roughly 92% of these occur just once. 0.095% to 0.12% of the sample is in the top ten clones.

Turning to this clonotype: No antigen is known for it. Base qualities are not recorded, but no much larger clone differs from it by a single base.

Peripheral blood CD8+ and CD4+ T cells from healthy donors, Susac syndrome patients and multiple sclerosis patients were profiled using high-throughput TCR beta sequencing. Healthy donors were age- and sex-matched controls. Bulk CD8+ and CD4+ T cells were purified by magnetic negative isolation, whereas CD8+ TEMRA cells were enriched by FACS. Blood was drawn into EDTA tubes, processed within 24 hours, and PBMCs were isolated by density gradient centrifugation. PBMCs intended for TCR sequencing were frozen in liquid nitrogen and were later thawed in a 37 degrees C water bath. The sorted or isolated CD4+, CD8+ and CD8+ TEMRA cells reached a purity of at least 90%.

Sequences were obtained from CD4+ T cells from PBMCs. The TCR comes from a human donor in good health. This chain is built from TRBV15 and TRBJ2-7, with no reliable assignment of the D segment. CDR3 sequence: CATSREGYEQYF. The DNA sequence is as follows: TGTGCCACCAGCAGAGAGGGGTACGAGCAGTACTTC.